This T cell receptor beta chain was documented in a study of blood T cell repertoires in COVID-19. Study context: There were acute and convalescent COVID-19 samples, and they came from the United States, Italy and Spain. T cells, B-cell-depleted T cells, or PBMCs supplied cDNA or gDNA.

Original processing notes: Quantification of nucleated cells was approximated via reference gene primer amplification. Sequencing used immunoSEQ multiplex PCR; TCRdb keeps in-frame clones, though not all of them. Clone size and V and J calls were adopted from that table, with D and trimming inferred from the DNA. The sample lists tens of thousands of clones; 79% were seen once. This CDR3 contains 15 residues. Germline CDR1 is SGHRS and CDR2 is YFSETQ. J lost 5 bases, V lost 6 bases, and 13 bases had no gene match. The chain uses TRBV5-1 and TRBJ1-1, with 7 bases matching TRBD1. This sequence was found in a woman older than 75 with acute or convalescent COVID-19. Sequencing used peripheral blood. The CDR3 sequence is CASTMTGPTGTEAFF. In DNA, the CDR3 is TGCGCCAGCACGATGACAGGGCCCACGGGAACTGAAGCTTTCTTT.